This T cell receptor beta chain emerged from a study of CXCR3-negative and CXCR3-positive naive CD8 T cells. Looked up from germline, CDR1 is SGHTA and CDR2 is FQGTGA. The CDR3 covers 13 residues. The TRB libraries of cDNA were built by UMI-labeled 5' RACE. From its re-call of the 5' RACE reads, TCRdb lists each CDR3 protein once, without DNA. The repertoire table contains 100,000 to 150,000 distinct CDR3 sequences. Sequences were obtained from naive CXCR3- CD8+ T cells from blood. Regarding subset: CD45RO-CCR7+CD27+CD95- naive CD8+ T cells lacking CXCR3 (TNR3-). J is TRBJ2-3 and V is TRBV7-3; TCRdb picks TRBD1, but there is no DNA to check that call. This sequence was found in a human donor in good health. Some clones in this sample may be carry-over from other donors' samples. CDR3: CASSFMGPDTQYF.